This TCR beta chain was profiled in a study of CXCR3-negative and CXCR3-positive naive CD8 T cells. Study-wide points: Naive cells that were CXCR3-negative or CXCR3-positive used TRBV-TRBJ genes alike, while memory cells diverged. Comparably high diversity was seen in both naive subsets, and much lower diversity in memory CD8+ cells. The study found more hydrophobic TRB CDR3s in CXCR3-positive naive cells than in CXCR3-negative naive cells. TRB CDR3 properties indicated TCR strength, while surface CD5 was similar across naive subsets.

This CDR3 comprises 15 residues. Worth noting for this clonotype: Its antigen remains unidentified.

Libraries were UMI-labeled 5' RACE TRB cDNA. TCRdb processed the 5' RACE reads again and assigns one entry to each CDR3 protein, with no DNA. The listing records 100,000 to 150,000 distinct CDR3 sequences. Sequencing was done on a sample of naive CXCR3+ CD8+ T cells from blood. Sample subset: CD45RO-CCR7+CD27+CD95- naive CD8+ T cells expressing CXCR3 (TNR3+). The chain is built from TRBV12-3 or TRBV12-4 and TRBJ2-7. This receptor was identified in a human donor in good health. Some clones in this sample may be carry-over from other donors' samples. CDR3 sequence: CASSRWTGSSYEQYF.